A single sample gave rise to the 8 T cell receptor beta chains below, sequenced in a study of blood T cell repertoires in COVID-19. The assay was immunoSEQ multiplex PCR, and TCRdb's table has in-frame clones only and misses some. Among over 200,000 clones listed, about four fifths were seen once. Sequenced material: PBMCs or T cells enriched from blood (not recorded which). The receptors were gathered from a man aged 55 to 70 who had recovered from COVID-19.

This rearrangement joins TRBV9 to TRBJ1-4, with 11 bases matching TRBD1. This CDR3 is 16 amino acids long. J gave up 7 bases and V 4 bases, and 9 bases lay outside the gene matches. Germline lookup yields CDR1 SGDLS and CDR2 YYNGEE. The CDR3 spells CASSPRGQGAGEKLFF. The CDR3 DNA follows: TGTGCCAGCAGCCCCCGTGGACAGGGGGCGGGTGAAAAACTGTTTTTT.

The rearrangement joins TRBV11-2 to TRBJ2-3; D perhaps matches TRBD2 (5 bases). Germline loops: CDR1 SGHAT, CDR2 FQNNGV. Trimming stripped 0 bases from V and 2 bases from J, with 9 bases between. The CDR3 runs 15 residues. In DNA, the CDR3 is TGTGCCAGCAGCTTAGATCTGACTAACACAGATACGCAGTATTTT. Protein product: CASSLDLTNTDTQYF.

The chain carries TRBV6-5 and TRBJ2-3; 8 bases line up with TRBD1. The V and J ends lost 0 bases and 1 base, in that order; junction bases with no gene match: 3. The CDR3 contains 16 residues. The germline V gene encodes CDR1 MNHEY and CDR2 SVGAGI. Written as DNA, the CDR3 is TGTGCCAGCAGTTACTCGATGACAGGGGGCACAGATACGCAGTATTTT. Translation gives CASSYSMTGGTDTQYF.

V and J are TRBV15 and TRBJ2-5; D possibly corresponds to TRBD2 (5 bases). This CDR3 region has 14 residues. With 1 base removed from V and 5 bases from J, the gap between germline ends came to 11 bases. Germline loops: CDR1 LNHNV, CDR2 YYDKDF (reference sequence). CDR3 residues: CATSRVGREETQYF. The CDR3 nucleotides are TGTGCCACCAGCAGAGTCGGTAGGGAGGAGACCCAGTACTTC.

This clone was detected only a few times. The chain carries TRBV7-8 and TRBJ1-6; 7 bases are shared with TRBD1. The CDR3 spans 17 residues. Trimming removed 1 base from V and 2 bases from J; junction bases left unmatched: 5. The germline V gene encodes CDR1 SGHVS and CDR2 FQNEAQ. The CDR3 DNA reads as TGTGCCAGCAGCTTAGGAGGGGGCGGCACCTATAATTCACCCCTCCACTTT. It codes for CASSLGGGGTYNSPLHF.

About this clone: This specimen includes other DNA sequences encoding the same CDR3. The rearrangement joins TRBV5-6 to TRBJ1-4; D gene unclear. This CDR3 spans 14 amino acids. V was shortened by 1 base and J by 0 bases, with 4 bases between the two germline ends. The germline V gene has CDR1 SGHDT and CDR2 YYEEEE. In DNA, the CDR3 is TGTGCCAGCAGCTTGATAGCAACTAATGAAAAACTGTTTTTT. Protein: CASSLIATNEKLFF. The full variable domain, in which reference TRBV5-6 and TRBJ1-4 provide the parts outside the CDR3, is DAGVTQSPTHLIKTRGQQVTLRCSPKSGHDTVSWYQQALGQGPQFIFQYYEEEERQRGNFPDRFSGHQFPNYSSELNVNALLLGDSALYLCASSLIATNEKLFFGSGTQLSVL.

CDR3 region: CASGFNWDRGVTDTQYF. DNA for the CDR3: TGTGCTAGTGGTTTTAATTGGGACAGGGGAGTCACAGATACGCAGTATTTT. The gene calls are TRBV12-5 and TRBJ2-3; 10 bases are a match to TRBD1. The CDR3 covers 17 residues. V lost 3 bases and J lost 2; bases outside the gene matches: 8. Germline V gives CDR1 LGHNT, CDR2 FRNRAP.

The chain has TRBV7-9 and TRBJ2-3, with D possibly being TRBD2 (6 bases). V was clipped by 1 base and J by 4 bases, with 15 bases between them. CDR1 is SEHNR and CDR2 is FQNEAQ in the germline V gene (reference sequence). The CDR3 extends over 16 amino acids. CDR3: CASSLGGMNSADTQYF. As DNA, the CDR3 is TGTGCCAGCAGCTTAGGCGGGATGAATTCAGCAGATACGCAGTATTTT.